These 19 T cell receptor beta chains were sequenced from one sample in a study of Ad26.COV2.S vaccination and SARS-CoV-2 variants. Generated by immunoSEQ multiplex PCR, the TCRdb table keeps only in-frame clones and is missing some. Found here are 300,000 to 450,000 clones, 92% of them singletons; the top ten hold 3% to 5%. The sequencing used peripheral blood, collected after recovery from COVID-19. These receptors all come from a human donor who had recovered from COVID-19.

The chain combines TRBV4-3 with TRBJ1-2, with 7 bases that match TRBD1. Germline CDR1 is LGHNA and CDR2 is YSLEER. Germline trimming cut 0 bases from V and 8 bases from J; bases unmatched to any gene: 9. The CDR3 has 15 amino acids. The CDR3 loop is CASSQDQEGARGYTF. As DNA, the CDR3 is TGCGCCAGCAGCCAAGATCAGGAGGGGGCGCGGGGCTACACCTTC.

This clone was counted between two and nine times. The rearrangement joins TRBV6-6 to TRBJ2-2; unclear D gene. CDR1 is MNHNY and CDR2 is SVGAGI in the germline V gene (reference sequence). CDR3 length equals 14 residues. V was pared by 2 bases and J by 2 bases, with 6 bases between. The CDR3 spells CASSYNSNTGELFF. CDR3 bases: TGTGCCAGCAGTTACAACAGTAACACCGGGGAGCTGTTTTTT.

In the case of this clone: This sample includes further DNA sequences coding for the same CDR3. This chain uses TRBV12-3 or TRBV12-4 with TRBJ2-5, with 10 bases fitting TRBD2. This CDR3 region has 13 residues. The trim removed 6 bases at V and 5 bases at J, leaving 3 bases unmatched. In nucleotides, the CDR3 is TGTGCCAGCAGCCTAGCGGGGGTGGAGACCCAGTACTTC. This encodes CASSLAGVETQYF.

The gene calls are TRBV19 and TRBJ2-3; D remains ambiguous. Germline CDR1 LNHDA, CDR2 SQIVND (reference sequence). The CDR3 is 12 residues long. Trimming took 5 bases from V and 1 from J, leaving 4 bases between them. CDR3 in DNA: TGTGCCAGTAGTCCCCGCACAGATACGCAGTATTTT. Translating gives CASSPRTDTQYF.

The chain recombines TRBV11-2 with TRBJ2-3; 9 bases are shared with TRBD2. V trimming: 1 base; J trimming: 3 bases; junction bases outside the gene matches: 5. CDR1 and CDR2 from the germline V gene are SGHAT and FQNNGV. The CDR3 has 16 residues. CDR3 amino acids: CASSLVGLAGTDTQYF. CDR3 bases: TGTGCCAGCAGCTTAGTAGGGCTAGCGGGGACAGATACGCAGTATTTT.

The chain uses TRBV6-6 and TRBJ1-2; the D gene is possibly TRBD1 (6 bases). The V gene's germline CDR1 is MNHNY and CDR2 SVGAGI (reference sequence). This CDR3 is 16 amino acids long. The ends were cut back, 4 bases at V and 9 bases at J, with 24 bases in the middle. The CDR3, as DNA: TGTGCCAGCAGTTTCCCACCCGACAGTAGACAGGACAGCTACACCTTC. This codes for CASSFPPDSRQDSYTF.

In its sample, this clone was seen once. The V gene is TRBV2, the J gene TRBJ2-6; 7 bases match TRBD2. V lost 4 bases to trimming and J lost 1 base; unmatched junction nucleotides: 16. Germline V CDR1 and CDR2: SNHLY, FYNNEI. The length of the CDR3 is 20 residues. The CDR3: CASSATPPMREGSGANVLTF. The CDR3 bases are TGTGCCAGCAGTGCCACCCCCCCGATGAGGGAGGGTTCTGGGGCCAACGTCCTGACTTTC.

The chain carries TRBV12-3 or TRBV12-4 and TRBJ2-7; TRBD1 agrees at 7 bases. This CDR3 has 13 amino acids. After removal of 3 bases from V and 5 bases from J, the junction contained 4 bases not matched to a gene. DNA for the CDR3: TGTGCCAGCAGTTTGAGTCAGGGGGACGAGCAGTACTTC. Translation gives CASSLSQGDEQYF.

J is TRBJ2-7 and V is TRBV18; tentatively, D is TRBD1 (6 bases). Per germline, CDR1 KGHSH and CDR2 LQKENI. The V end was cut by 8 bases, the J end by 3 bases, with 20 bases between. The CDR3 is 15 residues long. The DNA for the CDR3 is TGTGCCAGCCTGGAAGGACAGTTAGGGATCTACGAGCAGTACTTC. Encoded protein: CASLEGQLGIYEQYF.

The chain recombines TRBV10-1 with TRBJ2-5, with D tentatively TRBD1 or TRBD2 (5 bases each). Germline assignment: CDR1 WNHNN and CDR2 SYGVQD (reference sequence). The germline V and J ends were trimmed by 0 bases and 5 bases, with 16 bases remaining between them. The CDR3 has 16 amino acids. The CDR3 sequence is CASSESRGLARETQYF. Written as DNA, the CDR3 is TGCGCCAGCAGTGAGTCTCGGGGCTTAGCCCGGGAGACCCAGTACTTC.

The CDR3 DNA reads as TGTGCCAGCAGTTCGACAGGGACGTCCGGGGGGGAGCAGTACTTC. As protein: CASSSTGTSGGEQYF. The V and J genes are TRBV2 and TRBJ2-7; D tentatively reads TRBD1 or TRBD2 (7 bases each). Trimming took off 5 bases at V and 7 bases at J, with 21 bases between the two ends. The CDR3 loop spans 15 amino acids. Germline assignment: CDR1 SNHLY and CDR2 FYNNEI.

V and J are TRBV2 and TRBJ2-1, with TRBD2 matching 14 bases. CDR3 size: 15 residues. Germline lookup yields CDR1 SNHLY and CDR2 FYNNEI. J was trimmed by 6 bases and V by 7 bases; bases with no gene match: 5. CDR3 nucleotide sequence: TGTGCCAGCACTGGGGGACTAGCGGGGGCCAATGAGCAGTTCTTC. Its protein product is CASTGGLAGANEQFF.

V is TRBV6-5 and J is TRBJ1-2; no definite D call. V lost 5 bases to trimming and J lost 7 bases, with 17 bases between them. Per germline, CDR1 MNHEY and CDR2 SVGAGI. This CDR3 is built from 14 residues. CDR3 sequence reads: CASSPLHITFGYTF. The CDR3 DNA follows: TGTGCCAGCAGTCCACTTCATATTACGTTTGGCTACACCTTC.

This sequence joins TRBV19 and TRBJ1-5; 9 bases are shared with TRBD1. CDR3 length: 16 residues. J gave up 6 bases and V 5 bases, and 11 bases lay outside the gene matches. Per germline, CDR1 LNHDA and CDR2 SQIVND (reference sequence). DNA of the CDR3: TGTGCCAGTAGTGGGTTACAGGGGGCGGTTAGTCAGCCCCAGCATTTT. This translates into CASSGLQGAVSQPQHF.

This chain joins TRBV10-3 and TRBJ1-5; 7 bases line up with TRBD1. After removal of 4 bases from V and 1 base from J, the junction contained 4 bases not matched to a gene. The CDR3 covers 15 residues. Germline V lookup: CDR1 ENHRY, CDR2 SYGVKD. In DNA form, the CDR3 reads TGTGCCATCAGTGGGGCGACAGGGAGCAATCAGCCCCAGCATTTT. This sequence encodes CAISGATGSNQPQHF.

The CDR3 protein is CASSPYKYEQYF. CDR3 DNA: TGTGCCAGCAGTCCATATAAATACGAGCAGTACTTC. This chain uses TRBV6-2 or TRBV6-3 with TRBJ2-7; D uncertain. Germline values: CDR1 MNHEY, CDR2 SVGEGT. There are 12 residues in the CDR3. V was trimmed by 5 bases and J by 4 bases, leaving 9 bases between them.

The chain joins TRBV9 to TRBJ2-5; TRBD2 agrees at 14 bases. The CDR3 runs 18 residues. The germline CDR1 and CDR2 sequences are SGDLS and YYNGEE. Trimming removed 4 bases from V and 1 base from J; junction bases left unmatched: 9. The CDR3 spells CASSPWGTSGGLQETQYF. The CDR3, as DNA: TGTGCCAGCAGCCCTTGGGGGACTAGCGGGGGCCTCCAAGAGACCCAGTACTTC.

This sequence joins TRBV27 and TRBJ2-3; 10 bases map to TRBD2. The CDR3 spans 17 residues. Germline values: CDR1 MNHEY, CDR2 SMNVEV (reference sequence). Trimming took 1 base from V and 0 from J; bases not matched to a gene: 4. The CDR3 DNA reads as TGTGCCAGCAGTTTATATACTAGCGGGGTGAGCACAGATACGCAGTATTTT. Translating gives CASSLYTSGVSTDTQYF.

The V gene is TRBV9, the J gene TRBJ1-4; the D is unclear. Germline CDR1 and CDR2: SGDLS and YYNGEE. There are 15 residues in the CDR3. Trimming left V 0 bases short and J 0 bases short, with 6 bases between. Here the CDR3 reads CASSVALTTNEKLFF. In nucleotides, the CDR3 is TGTGCCAGCAGCGTAGCCCTGACAACTAATGAAAAACTGTTTTTT.